Below, 26 T cell receptor beta chains from the same sample are listed, as sequenced in a study of cytomegalovirus exposure and HLA in healthy donors. Primers included in the PCR were 60 Vbeta and 13 Jbeta primers. This table comes from immunoSEQ multiplex PCR, and its TCRdb copy is limited to in-frame clones, with some not included. The sample has under 200,000 clones; 80% are singletons. The sequenced sample was PBMCs. The source is a man aged 35 to 55 in good health and CMV-seropositive.

The chain uses TRBV2 and TRBJ1-6; D remains unclear. Trimming removed 4 bases at V and 5 bases at J, with 3 bases between. Per the germline V gene, CDR1 is SNHLY and CDR2 is FYNNEI. The CDR3 is 12 amino acids. The CDR3, as DNA: TGTGCCAGCAGTGTCAATAATTCACCCCTCCACTTT. It encodes CASSVNNSPLHF.

This clone was detected only a few times. V is TRBV9 and J is TRBJ1-1, with 7 bases identical to TRBD1. From germline, CDR1 is SGDLS and CDR2 YYNGEE. V shed 0 bases, J shed 5 bases, and the junction held 4 bases outside the gene matches. This CDR3 spans 14 amino acids. This chain's CDR3 is CASSVESRGTEAFF. CDR3 sequence (DNA): TGTGCCAGCAGCGTAGAAAGCAGGGGGACTGAAGCTTTCTTT.

The chain is built from TRBV11-1 and TRBJ1-2; TRBD1 is a possible D gene (6 bases). CDR1 is SGHAT and CDR2 is FQDESV in the germline V gene (reference sequence). Trimming removed 6 bases at V and 8 bases at J, with 16 bases between. The CDR3 is 13 residues long. This CDR3 reads CASRHRAWEGYTF. CDR3 bases: TGTGCCAGCAGACACAGGGCCTGGGAAGGCTACACCTTC.

This chain links TRBV5-5 with TRBJ1-2; D perhaps matches TRBD1 (6 bases). The CDR3 runs 14 residues. Germline CDR1 is SGHKS and CDR2 is YYEKEE (reference sequence). Trimming removed 1 base from V and 7 bases from J, with 14 bases in between. CDR3 amino acids: CASSLSAGAIGYTF. CDR3 nucleotides: TGTGCCAGCAGCTTGTCTGCAGGGGCGATTGGCTACACCTTC. The full variable domain, rest sourced from reference TRBV5-5 and TRBJ1-2, is DAGVTQSPTHLIKTRGQQVTLRCSPISGHKSVSWYQQVLGQGPQFIFQYYEKEERGRGNFPDRFSARQFPNYSSELNVNALLLGDSALYLCASSLSAGAIGYTFGSGTRLTVV.

As to this clone: In the same sample, other DNA sequences code for this CDR3. The chain carries TRBV27 and TRBJ1-5, with D unclear. This CDR3 is built from 15 residues. V gave up 3 bases and J gave up 1 base, with 10 bases separating them. CDR1 is MNHEY, CDR2 SMNVEV, per germline (reference sequence). In DNA, the CDR3 is TGTGCCAGCAGTTTCGGAGGTGGCAGCAATCAGCCCCAGCATTTT. It specifies CASSFGGGSNQPQHF.

V and J are TRBV13 and TRBJ2-3; 8 positions agree with TRBD1. Trimming removed 1 base from V and 0 bases from J; junction bases left unmatched: 3. Germline V gene sequence: CDR1 PRHDT, CDR2 FYEKMQ (reference sequence). The CDR3 runs to 16 residues. In nucleotides, the CDR3 is TGTGCCAGCAGCTTAGAGGGACAGGAGAGCACAGATACGCAGTATTTT. This translates into CASSLEGQESTDTQYF. Using reference TRBV13 and TRBJ2-3 for the parts outside the CDR3, the full variable domain is AAGVIQSPRHLIKEKRETATLKCYPIPRHDTVYWYQQGPGQDPQFLISFYEKMQSDKGSIPDRFSAQQFSDYHSELNMSSLELGDSALYFCASSLEGQESTDTQYFGPGTRLTVL.

This clone was seen more than once but under ten times. The chain has TRBV4-2 and TRBJ1-1; D gene unclear. The CDR3 consists of 15 residues. V was clipped by 0 bases and J by 5 bases, with 13 bases between them. Germline loops: CDR1 LGHNA, CDR2 YNFKEQ. The CDR3 loop reads CASSQDRQRRTEAFF. In DNA form, the CDR3 reads TGTGCCAGCAGCCAAGACCGTCAACGTAGAACTGAAGCTTTCTTT.

The chain couples TRBV5-4 to TRBJ1-6; possible D gene TRBD1, 5 bases. CDR3 length: 16 residues. CDR1 and CDR2 (germline): SGHNT, YYREEE (reference sequence). V was cut by 1 base and J by 4 bases, with 12 bases left in between. CDR3 region: CASSLWGTQYNSPLHF. CDR3 in DNA: TGTGCCAGCAGCTTGTGGGGGACTCAGTATAATTCACCCCTCCACTTT.

The chain combines TRBV19 with TRBJ2-6; TRBD2 agrees at 14 bases. CDR1 and CDR2 (germline): LNHDA, SQIVND (reference sequence). The CDR3 is 18 amino acids. J gave up 0 bases and V 5 bases, and 3 bases lay outside the gene matches. The CDR3 is CASSAGLAGVSGANVLTF. In nucleotides, the CDR3 is TGTGCCAGTAGTGCGGGACTAGCGGGGGTCTCTGGGGCCAACGTCCTGACTTTC.

The J gene is TRBJ2-7, the V gene TRBV7-3; TRBD2 matches at 7 bases. CDR3 length: 16 residues. The V segment lost 2 bases and the J segment 4 bases; nucleotides outside the gene matches: 11. Looked up from germline, CDR1 is SGHTA and CDR2 is FQGTGA. In nucleotides, the CDR3 is TGTGCCAGCAGCTTATTGGGCGGGGGTCAGGCGTACGAGCAGTACTTC. As protein: CASSLLGGGQAYEQYF.

V is TRBV7-3 and J is TRBJ2-1, with 8 bases identical to TRBD2. This CDR3 contains 16 residues. The V gene's germline CDR1 is SGHTA and CDR2 FQGTGA. The J segment lost 2 bases and the V segment lost 3 bases, leaving 6 bases of the junction unmatched. CDR3 sequence: CASSFSGTRAYNEQFF. In nucleotides, the CDR3 is TGTGCCAGCAGCTTCTCCGGGACTAGAGCCTACAATGAGCAGTTCTTC.

This sequence joins TRBV27 and TRBJ1-1, with 10 bases fitting TRBD1. CDR3 length: 15 amino acids. Germline V gene sequence: CDR1 MNHEY, CDR2 SMNVEV (reference sequence). V lost 4 bases and J lost 6; bases outside the gene matches: 8. CDR3: CASSSPTGGFSEAFF. The CDR3 DNA reads as TGTGCCAGCAGTTCCCCGACAGGGGGCTTCTCTGAAGCTTTCTTT.

V is TRBV4-1 and J is TRBJ1-6; the match to TRBD1 covers 10 bases. V lost 4 bases to trimming and J lost 7 bases; unmatched junction nucleotides: 10. CDR1 MGHRA and CDR2 YSYEKL come from the germline V gene. CDR3 length: 17 residues. The CDR3 region is CASSPLGGQGQNSPLHF. The CDR3 DNA follows: TGCGCCAGCAGCCCTCTAGGGGGACAGGGGCAGAATTCACCCCTCCACTTT.

V usage is TRBV27 and J usage is TRBJ1-1; D might be TRBD1 (6 bases). With 6 bases removed from V and 0 bases from J, the gap between germline ends came to 14 bases. CDR1 and CDR2 from the germline V gene are MNHEY and SMNVEV (reference sequence). The CDR3 is made up of 15 amino acids. CDR3 bases: TGTGCCAGCAGCACAGGACAGCGCATGAACACTGAAGCTTTCTTT. This gives the protein CASSTGQRMNTEAFF.

The V and J genes are TRBV28 and TRBJ2-7; a possible D gene is TRBD2 (6 bases). CDR3 length: 11 amino acids. Germline V CDR1 and CDR2: MDHEN, SYDVKM. V lost 4 bases and J 7 bases, leaving 8 bases between the germline ends. The CDR3 DNA is TGTGCCAGCAGTTCGGGGAGGGAGCAGTACTTC. Its protein product is CASSSGREQYF.

This chain links TRBV4-1 with TRBJ2-7; D is undetermined. Trimming took 1 base from V and 3 from J, leaving 10 bases between them. Per germline, CDR1 MGHRA and CDR2 YSYEKL. CDR3 length: 14 amino acids. CDR3 coding DNA: TGCGCCAGCAGCCAAGGGGCCATAGACTACGAGCAGTACTTC. The encoded protein is CASSQGAIDYEQYF.

This clone was observed a few times. The chain is built from TRBV28 and TRBJ1-1, with 11 bases aligning to TRBD1. V lost 4 bases, J lost 2 bases, and 6 bases stayed unmatched. CDR3 length equals 16 residues. From germline, CDR1 is MDHEN and CDR2 SYDVKM. The CDR3 nucleotides are TGTGCCAGCAGTTCTGGACAGGGGGCCCCAAACACTGAAGCTTTCTTT. This gives the protein CASSSGQGAPNTEAFF.

The V and J genes are TRBV10-3 and TRBJ1-6, with 7 bases matching TRBD1. Germline CDR1 reads ENHRY; CDR2 reads SYGVKD. This CDR3 comprises 14 residues. After removal of 2 bases from V and 10 bases from J, the junction contained 5 bases not matched to a gene. This CDR3 reads CAISEEGAFSPLHF. CDR3 nucleotide sequence: TGTGCCATCAGTGAGGAGGGGGCGTTCTCACCCCTCCACTTT.

The table lists this clone with a few counts. The chain is built from TRBV29-1 and TRBJ2-7, with 9 bases aligning to TRBD1. The germline CDR1 and CDR2 sequences are SQVTM and ANQGSEA. This CDR3 contains 13 residues. The V gene end was trimmed by 7 bases and the J gene end by 0 bases; junction bases not matched to a gene: 4. The CDR3 DNA reads as TGCAGCGCGCGACAGGGGGGCTCCTACGAGCAGTACTTC. Protein product: CSARQGGSYEQYF.

CDR3 region: CAWARASDTQYF. The DNA of the CDR3 is TGTGCCTGGGCCAGGGCCTCAGATACGCAGTATTTT. This chain joins TRBV30 and TRBJ2-3; a possible D gene is TRBD1 (5 bases). Germline CDR1 is GTSNPN and CDR2 is SVGIG (reference sequence). The CDR3 covers 12 residues. Deletions cut 5 bases from V and 4 bases from J, with 10 bases between.

This chain joins TRBV7-2 and TRBJ2-7, with 8 positions matching TRBD1. The CDR3 sequence is 15 residues long. Germline V gives CDR1 SGHTA, CDR2 FQGNSA. Trimming at V came to 2 bases and at J to 4 bases, leaving 7 bases not matched to a gene. The CDR3 protein is CASSLQTGDSYEQYF. The CDR3 region has the DNA TGTGCCAGCAGCTTACAGACAGGGGACAGTTACGAGCAGTACTTC.

This clone was seen more than once but under ten times. Here the CDR3 DNA reads TGTGCCAGCAGTCGGGACAGGGTAAATTCACCCCTCCACTTT. It yields the protein CASSRDRVNSPLHF. J is TRBJ1-6 and V is TRBV27; 9 bases are a match to TRBD1. The V gene's germline CDR1 is MNHEY and CDR2 SMNVEV (reference sequence). The CDR3 extends over 14 amino acids. J was trimmed by 7 bases and V by 5 bases; bases with no gene match: 3.

This clone was detected only once. Other nucleotide sequences from this sample produce the same CDR3. The rearrangement uses TRBV5-6 and TRBJ2-7; possible D gene TRBD2, 7 bases. V was shortened by 4 bases and J by 7 bases, with 24 bases between the two germline ends. This CDR3 contains 16 residues. Germline assignment: CDR1 SGHDT and CDR2 YYEEEE. The CDR3 region is CASSGVINREGWEQYF. The CDR3 DNA is TGTGCCAGCAGCGGGGTGATCAACAGGGAGGGTTGGGAGCAGTACTTC.

With regard to this clone: The sample holds other DNA sequences that translate to the same CDR3. The chain employs TRBV18 and TRBJ1-1, with 8 bases matching TRBD1. This CDR3 is built from 13 residues. The J segment lost 5 bases and the V segment lost 3 bases, leaving 2 bases of the junction unmatched. Germline CDR1 reads KGHSH; CDR2 reads LQKENI. The CDR3 DNA reads as TGTGCCAGCTCACCGACAGGGGTTACTGAAGCTTTCTTT. It specifies CASSPTGVTEAFF.

The CDR3 loop reads CASSLWDRGHEKLFF. The CDR3 DNA reads as TGTGCCAGCAGCTTGTGGGACAGGGGTCATGAAAAACTGTTTTTT. V is TRBV5-4 and J is TRBJ1-4; 10 nucleotides agree with TRBD1. From germline, CDR1 is SGHNT and CDR2 YYREEE (reference sequence). This CDR3 region has 15 residues. V gave up 1 base and J gave up 6 bases; unmatched junction bases: 3.

This clone was seen a few times. J is TRBJ1-1 and V is TRBV19; 9 nucleotides line up with TRBD1. This CDR3 comprises 15 residues. The V gene end was trimmed by 7 bases and the J gene end by 1 base; junction bases not matched to a gene: 7. Germline-derived CDR1 and CDR2 are LNHDA and SQIVND (reference sequence). Here the CDR3 reads CASTDPGQGNTEAFF. In DNA, the CDR3 is TGTGCCAGTACAGATCCGGGACAGGGGAACACTGAAGCTTTCTTT.